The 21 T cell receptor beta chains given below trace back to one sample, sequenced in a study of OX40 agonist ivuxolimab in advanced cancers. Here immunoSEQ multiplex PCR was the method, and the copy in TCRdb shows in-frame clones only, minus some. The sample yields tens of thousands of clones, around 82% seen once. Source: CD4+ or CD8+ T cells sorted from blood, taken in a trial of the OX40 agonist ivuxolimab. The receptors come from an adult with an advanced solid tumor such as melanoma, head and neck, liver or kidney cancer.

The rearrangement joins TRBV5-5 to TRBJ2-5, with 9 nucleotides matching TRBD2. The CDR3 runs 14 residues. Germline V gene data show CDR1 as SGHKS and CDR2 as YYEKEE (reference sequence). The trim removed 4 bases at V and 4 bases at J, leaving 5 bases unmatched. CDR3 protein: CASSLTSGLETQYF. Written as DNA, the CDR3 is TGTGCCAGCAGCCTGACTAGCGGATTAGAGACCCAGTACTTC.

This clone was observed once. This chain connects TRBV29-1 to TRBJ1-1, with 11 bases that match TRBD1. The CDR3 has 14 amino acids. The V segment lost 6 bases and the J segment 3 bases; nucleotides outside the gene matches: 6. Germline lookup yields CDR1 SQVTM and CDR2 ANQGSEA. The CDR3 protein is CSVVGGQGDTEAFF. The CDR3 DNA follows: TGCAGCGTCGTTGGGGGACAGGGGGACACTGAAGCTTTCTTT.

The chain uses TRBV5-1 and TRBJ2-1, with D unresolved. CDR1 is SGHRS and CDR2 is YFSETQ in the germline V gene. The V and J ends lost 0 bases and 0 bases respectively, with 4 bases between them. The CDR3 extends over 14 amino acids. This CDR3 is CASSLATSYNEQFF. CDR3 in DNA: TGCGCCAGCAGCTTGGCTACCTCCTACAATGAGCAGTTCTTC.

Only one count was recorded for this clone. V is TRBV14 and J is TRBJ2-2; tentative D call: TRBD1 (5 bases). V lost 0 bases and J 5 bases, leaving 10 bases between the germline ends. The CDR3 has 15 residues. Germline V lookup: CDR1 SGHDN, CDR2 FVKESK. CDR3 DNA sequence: TGTGCCAGCAGCCAAGAAGGGGCGTTAACCGGGGAGCTGTTTTTT. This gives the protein CASSQEGALTGELFF.

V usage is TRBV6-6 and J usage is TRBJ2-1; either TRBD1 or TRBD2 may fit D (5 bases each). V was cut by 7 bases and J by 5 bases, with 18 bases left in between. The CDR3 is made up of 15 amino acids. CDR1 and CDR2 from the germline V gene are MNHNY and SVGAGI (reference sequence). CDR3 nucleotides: TGTGCCAGCATCGCCCGGGACCCAAGGAACAATGAGCAGTTCTTC. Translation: CASIARDPRNNEQFF.

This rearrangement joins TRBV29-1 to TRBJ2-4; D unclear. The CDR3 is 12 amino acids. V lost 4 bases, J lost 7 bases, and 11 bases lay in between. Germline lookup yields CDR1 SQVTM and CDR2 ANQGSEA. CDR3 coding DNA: TGCAGCGTTGCAAGCCAGGCCAACATTCAGTACTTC. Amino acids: CSVASQANIQYF.

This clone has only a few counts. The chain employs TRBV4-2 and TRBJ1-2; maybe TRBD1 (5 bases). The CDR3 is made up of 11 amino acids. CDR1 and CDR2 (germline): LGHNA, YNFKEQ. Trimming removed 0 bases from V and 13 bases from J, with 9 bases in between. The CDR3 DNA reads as TGTGCCAGCAGCCAAGATCAGGGACCCACCTTC. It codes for CASSQDQGPTF.

In DNA, the CDR3 is TGTGCCACCCCCGGGGCGGCTGGAAACACCATATATTTT. It encodes CATPGAAGNTIYF. The chain has TRBV2 and TRBJ1-3; D perhaps matches TRBD1 (5 bases). The germline CDR1 and CDR2 sequences are SNHLY and FYNNEI. V gave up 10 bases and J gave up 2 bases, with 12 bases separating them. The CDR3 loop spans 13 amino acids.

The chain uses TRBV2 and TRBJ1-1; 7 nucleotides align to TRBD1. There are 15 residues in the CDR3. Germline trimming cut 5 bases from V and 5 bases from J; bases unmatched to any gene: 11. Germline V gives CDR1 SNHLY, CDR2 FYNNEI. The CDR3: CASSTLQGVGTEAFF. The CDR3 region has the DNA TGTGCCAGCAGTACCCTTCAGGGGGTAGGAACTGAAGCTTTCTTT.

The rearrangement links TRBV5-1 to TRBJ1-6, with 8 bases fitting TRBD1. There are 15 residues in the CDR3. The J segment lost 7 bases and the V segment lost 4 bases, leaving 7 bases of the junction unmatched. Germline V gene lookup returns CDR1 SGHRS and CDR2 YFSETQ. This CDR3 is CASSTDRAENSPLHF. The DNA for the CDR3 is TGCGCCAGCAGCACGGACAGGGCGGAGAATTCACCCCTCCACTTT.

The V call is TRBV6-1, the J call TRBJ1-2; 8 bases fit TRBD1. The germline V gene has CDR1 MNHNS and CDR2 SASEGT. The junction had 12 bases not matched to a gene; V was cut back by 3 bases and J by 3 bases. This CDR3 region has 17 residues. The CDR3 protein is CASSDFGGRGLDYGYTF. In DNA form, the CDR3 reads TGTGCCAGCAGTGACTTTGGCGGCAGGGGGCTTGACTATGGCTACACCTTC.

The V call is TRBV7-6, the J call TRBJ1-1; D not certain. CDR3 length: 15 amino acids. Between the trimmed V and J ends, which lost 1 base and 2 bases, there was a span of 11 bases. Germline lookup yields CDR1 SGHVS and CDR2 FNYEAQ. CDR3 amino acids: CASSLGSEANTEAFF. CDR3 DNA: TGTGCCAGCAGCTTAGGGTCAGAAGCTAACACTGAAGCTTTCTTT.

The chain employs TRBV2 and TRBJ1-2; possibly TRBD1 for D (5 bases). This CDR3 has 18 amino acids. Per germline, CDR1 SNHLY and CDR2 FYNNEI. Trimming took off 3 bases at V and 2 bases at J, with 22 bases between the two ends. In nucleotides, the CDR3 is TGTGCCAGCAGTGAGGTGGATCGTTTTTGGGGGTCGAACTATGGCTACACCTTC. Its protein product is CASSEVDRFWGSNYGYTF.

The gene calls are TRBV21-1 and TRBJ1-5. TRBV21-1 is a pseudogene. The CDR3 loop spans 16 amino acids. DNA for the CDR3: TGTGCCAGCAGCAAGCCCTCCCGGGCACCCGATCAGCCCCAGCATTTT. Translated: CASSKPSRAPDQPQHF.

CDR3 sequence reads: CASRGDGTFSYEQYF. The CDR3 nucleotides read TGTGCAAGTCGCGGAGACGGGACTTTCTCCTACGAGCAGTACTTC. This rearrangement joins TRBV12-2 to TRBJ2-7; the table gives TRBD2 as D, unverified against the DNA. TRBV12-2 is labeled a pseudogene. The CDR3 runs to 15 residues.

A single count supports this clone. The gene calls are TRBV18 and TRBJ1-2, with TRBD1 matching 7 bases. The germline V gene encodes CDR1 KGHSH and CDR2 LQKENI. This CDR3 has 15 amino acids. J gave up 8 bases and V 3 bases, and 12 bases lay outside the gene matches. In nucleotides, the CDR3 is TGTGCCAGCTCACCCGGGACAGCCGTTGTATCAGGCTACACCTTC. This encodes CASSPGTAVVSGYTF.

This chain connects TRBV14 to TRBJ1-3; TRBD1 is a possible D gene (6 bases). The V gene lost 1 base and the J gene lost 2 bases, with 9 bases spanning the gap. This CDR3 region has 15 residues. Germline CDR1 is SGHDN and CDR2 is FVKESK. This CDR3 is CASSQGQGPGNTIYF. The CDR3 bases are TGTGCCAGCAGCCAAGGGCAGGGGCCTGGAAACACCATATATTTT.

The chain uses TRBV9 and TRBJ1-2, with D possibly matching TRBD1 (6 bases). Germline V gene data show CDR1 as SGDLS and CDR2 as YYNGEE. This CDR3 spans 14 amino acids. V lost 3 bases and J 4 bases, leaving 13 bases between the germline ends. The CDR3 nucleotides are TGTGCCAGCAGCGCCCAGGGGCTGAGCTATGGCTACACCTTC. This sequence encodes CASSAQGLSYGYTF.

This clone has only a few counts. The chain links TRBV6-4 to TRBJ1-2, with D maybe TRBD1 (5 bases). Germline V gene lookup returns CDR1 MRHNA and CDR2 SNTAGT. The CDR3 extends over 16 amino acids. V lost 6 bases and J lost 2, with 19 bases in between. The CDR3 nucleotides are TGTGCCAGCAGCCCCGTGTCAGGGACGGGCAACTATGGCTACACCTTC. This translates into CASSPVSGTGNYGYTF.

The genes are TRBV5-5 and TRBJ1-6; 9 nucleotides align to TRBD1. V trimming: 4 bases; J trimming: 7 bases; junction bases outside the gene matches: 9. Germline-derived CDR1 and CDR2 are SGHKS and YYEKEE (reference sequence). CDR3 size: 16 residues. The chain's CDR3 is CASSGSQGAVNSPLHF. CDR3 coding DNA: TGTGCCAGCAGCGGATCACAGGGGGCTGTGAATTCACCCCTCCACTTT.

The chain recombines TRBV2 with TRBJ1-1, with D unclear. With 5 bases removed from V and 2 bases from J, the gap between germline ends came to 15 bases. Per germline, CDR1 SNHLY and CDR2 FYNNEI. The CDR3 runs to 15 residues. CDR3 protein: CASSRLPSSNTEAFF. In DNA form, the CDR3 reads TGTGCCAGCAGTCGCTTACCCAGTTCTAACACTGAAGCTTTCTTT.